The 16 T cell receptor beta chains below come from one sample, sequenced in a study of blood T cell repertoires in COVID-19. The protocol was immunoSEQ multiplex PCR, while the TCRdb copy is restricted to in-frame clones and leaves out a portion. The sample has some 220,000 clones, roughly 85% seen once; the top ten hold over 2%. Material for sequencing was peripheral blood. These receptors were collected from a woman aged 70 to 79 with COVID-19, enrolled during active disease.

J is TRBJ1-1 and V is TRBV19; 10 bases match TRBD1. Trimming removed 1 base from V and 9 bases from J; junction bases left unmatched: 2. The length of the CDR3 is 13 residues. From germline, CDR1 is LNHDA and CDR2 SQIVND (reference sequence). CDR3 DNA sequence: TGTGCCAGTAGTATAGGACAGGGGGCCAAAGCTTTCTTT. Amino acids: CASSIGQGAKAFF.

This clone was detected once. The V and J genes are TRBV19 and TRBJ1-5; TRBD1 agrees at 8 bases. The germline V gene encodes CDR1 LNHDA and CDR2 SQIVND (reference sequence). This CDR3 comprises 15 residues. V lost 4 bases and J lost 5; bases outside the gene matches: 7. In DNA form, the CDR3 reads TGTGCCAGTAGTACAGACAGGGGAGGGGATCAGCCCCAGCATTTT. This translates into CASSTDRGGDQPQHF.

This clone appeared a single time. The chain carries TRBV19 and TRBJ1-2; D perhaps matches TRBD1 (6 bases). The length of the CDR3 is 13 residues. Looked up from germline, CDR1 is LNHDA and CDR2 is SQIVND (reference sequence). Deletions cut 6 bases from V and 4 bases from J, with 12 bases between. The CDR3 DNA reads as TGTGCCAGTAGAACAGGGTCGGGCTATGGCTACACCTTC. Its protein product is CASRTGSGYGYTF.

The V call is TRBV28, the J call TRBJ1-6; tentative D call: TRBD1 (6 bases). The CDR3 extends over 15 amino acids. Trimming left V 2 bases short and J 2 bases short, with 7 bases between. In germline, CDR1 is MDHEN, CDR2 SYDVKM. CDR3 sequence (DNA): TGTGCCAGCAGTTTAGGGGGCGCCTATAATTCACCCCTCCACTTT. Protein product: CASSLGGAYNSPLHF.

V gene TRBV7-9 combines with J gene TRBJ2-2, with 7 bases that match TRBD1. The CDR3 is 14 residues long. Germline CDR1 SEHNR, CDR2 FQNEAQ (reference sequence). J lost 7 bases, V lost 1 base, and 3 bases had no gene match. CDR3 sequence reads: CASSLGGQFGELFF. CDR3 bases: TGTGCCAGCAGCTTAGGGGGACAGTTCGGGGAGCTGTTTTTT.

V gene TRBV6-2 or TRBV6-3 combines with J gene TRBJ1-6; no definite D call. Germline-derived CDR1 and CDR2 are MNHEY and SVGEGT. The CDR3 contains 15 residues. V lost 1 base to trimming and J lost 9 bases, with 13 bases between them. Here the CDR3 reads CASSYYGNRGSPLHF. As DNA, the CDR3 is TGTGCCAGCAGTTACTACGGAAATCGAGGTTCACCCCTCCACTTT.

The rearrangement links TRBV7-8 to TRBJ1-2; maybe TRBD1 (6 bases). CDR1 SGHVS and CDR2 FQNEAQ come from the germline V gene. Trimming took 1 base from V and 8 from J, leaving 11 bases between them. CDR3 length: 13 residues. The CDR3 nucleotides are TGTGCCAGCAGCTTAGGAGGCGGGGGCGGCTACACCTTC. This gives the protein CASSLGGGGGYTF. The whole variable domain, remainder taken from reference TRBV7-8 and TRBJ1-2, is GAGVSQSPRYKVAKRGQDVALRCDPISGHVSLFWYQQALGQGPEFLTYFQNEAQLDKSGLPSDRFFAERPEGSVSTLKIQRTQQEDSAVYLCASSLGGGGGYTFGSGTRLTVV.

The V gene is TRBV7-6, the J gene TRBJ1-2; possible D gene TRBD1, 5 bases. The ends were cut back, 2 bases at V and 0 bases at J, with 19 bases in the middle. Per the germline V gene, CDR1 is SGHVS and CDR2 is FNYEAQ. The CDR3 consists of 18 residues. CDR3: CASSLFPRQSKANYGYTF. The CDR3 nucleotides read TGTGCCAGCAGCTTATTCCCCCGACAGTCTAAAGCTAACTATGGCTACACCTTC.

The chain couples TRBV27 to TRBJ2-5; D is perhaps TRBD2 (6 bases). This CDR3 contains 14 residues. V gave up 0 bases and J gave up 3 bases, with 8 bases separating them. CDR1 is MNHEY and CDR2 is SMNVEV in the germline V gene (reference sequence). This CDR3 reads CASSLSRREETQYF. The DNA for the CDR3 is TGTGCCAGCAGTTTATCGAGGAGGGAAGAGACCCAGTACTTC.

V and J are TRBV7-8 and TRBJ1-3; D remains ambiguous. The germline V gene encodes CDR1 SGHVS and CDR2 FQNEAQ. CDR3 length: 15 residues. Trimming took off 4 bases at V and 0 bases at J, with 10 bases between the two ends. The CDR3 nucleotides are TGTGCCAGCAGCTCCCAGAGGGCCTCTGGAAACACCATATATTTT. Its protein is CASSSQRASGNTIYF.

The V call is TRBV29-1, the J call TRBJ2-3; 13 bases align to TRBD2. CDR3 length: 15 residues. Germline values: CDR1 SQVTM, CDR2 ANQGSEA. V dropped 6 bases and J dropped 3; count of bases not matched to a gene: 6. The CDR3 reads CSVATSGRGTDTQYF. CDR3 nucleotide sequence: TGCAGCGTGGCCACTAGCGGGAGGGGGACAGATACGCAGTATTTT.

V gene TRBV6-5 combines with J gene TRBJ2-1; 7 bases are shared with TRBD1. The CDR3 runs 15 residues. CDR1 is MNHEY, CDR2 SVGAGI, per germline. V lost 4 bases and J lost 3; bases outside the gene matches: 6. DNA for the CDR3: TGTGCCAGCAGTTCGACAGGGTCGGACTACAATGAGCAGTTCTTC. It is translated as CASSSTGSDYNEQFF.

Only one count was recorded for this clone. The genes are TRBV6-1 and TRBJ1-2; possibly TRBD1 for D (5 bases). Germline V gives CDR1 MNHNS, CDR2 SASEGT. V lost 0 bases, J lost 4 bases, and 18 bases lay in between. The CDR3 spans 17 residues. The CDR3 region is CASSEARGYRDFYGYTF. Here the CDR3 DNA reads TGTGCCAGCAGTGAAGCCCGGGGGTATAGGGATTTCTATGGCTACACCTTC.

V gene TRBV6-5 combines with J gene TRBJ1-1; 11 bases align to TRBD1. The CDR3 loop spans 15 amino acids. After removal of 4 bases from V and 4 bases from J, the junction contained 5 bases not matched to a gene. Germline V lookup: CDR1 MNHEY, CDR2 SVGAGI. The CDR3 DNA follows: TGTGCCAGCAGTTCCGCCGGGACAGGGGGCACTGAAGCTTTCTTT. Its protein product is CASSSAGTGGTEAFF.

The chain couples TRBV19 to TRBJ1-5; no clear D. The CDR3 contains 13 residues. Trimming stripped 4 bases from V and 6 bases from J, with 10 bases between. CDR1 and CDR2 from the germline V gene are LNHDA and SQIVND (reference sequence). The CDR3 sequence is CASSTGLGQPQHF. Here the CDR3 DNA reads TGTGCCAGTAGTACAGGCTTGGGTCAGCCCCAGCATTTT.

The rearrangement links TRBV6-1 to TRBJ2-7, with D possibly being TRBD1 (6 bases). Trimming pared 1 base from V and 2 bases from J, leaving 12 bases between. This CDR3 region has 15 residues. Germline assignment: CDR1 MNHNS and CDR2 SASEGT. CDR3 DNA: TGTGCCAGCAGTGAAGGCTCGGGACACCCCTACGAGCAGTACTTC. It yields the protein CASSEGSGHPYEQYF.